The 25 T cell receptor beta chains reported below all come from one sample, sequenced in a study of blood T cells in healthy people across ages. Then a second PCR, running roughly 7 to 12 cycles, was carried out with a sample-barcoded 5' primer and a J-beta primer mix. TCRdb re-analysed the 5' RACE reads in MiXCR, keeping a single row per CDR3 protein. The data contain roughly 1,800,000 distinct CDR3 sequences, approximately 50% of them seen just once; the ten biggest clones take up roughly 2.1%. The sample taken for sequencing was blood. These receptors were taken from a woman between 35 and 50 years old in good health.

With regard to this clonotype: One end of the junction varies from germline; a read error may be responsible. The rearrangement uses TRBV6-1 and TRBJ1-5; D is undetermined. Germline loops: CDR1 MNHNS, CDR2 SASEGT. The CDR3 runs 13 residues. The CDR3 spells CASHAFSNQPQHF. Written as DNA, the CDR3 is TGTGCCAGCCATGCATTTAGCAATCAGCCTCAGCATTTT.

This chain uses TRBV27 with TRBJ2-7, with 8 bases matching TRBD1. V trimming: 8 bases; J trimming: 5 bases; junction bases outside the gene matches: 11. Germline V gives CDR1 MNHEY, CDR2 SMNVEV (reference sequence). The CDR3 is made up of 14 amino acids. The CDR3 sequence is CASLNPDRVDEQYF. Here the CDR3 DNA reads TGTGCCAGCCTGAACCCGGACAGGGTGGACGAGCAGTACTTC.

This clonotype was counted only a few times. The V and J genes are TRBV6-2 or TRBV6-3 and TRBJ2-7; D is uncertain. Germline V gene data show CDR1 as MNHEY and CDR2 as SVGEGT. CDR3 length: 14 residues. Trimming shortened V by 0 bases and J by 2 bases, and 8 bases separated the two germline ends. CDR3 residues: CASSYSGFPYEQYF. In nucleotides, the CDR3 is TGTGCCAGCAGTTACTCGGGGTTCCCCTACGAGCAGTACTTC.

This clonotype was found a few times. The chain has TRBV7-2 and TRBJ2-7, with D hard to call. The CDR3 runs to 15 residues. Germline-derived CDR1 and CDR2 are SGHTA and FQGNSA. V was clipped by 0 bases and J by 3 bases, with 12 bases between them. The CDR3 DNA reads as TGTGCCAGCAGCTTAGCGATGTCCGGATTCTACGAGCAGTACTTC. Its protein product is CASSLAMSGFYEQYF.

This clonotype was picked up a small number of times. The chain joins TRBV6-1 to TRBJ2-3; 10 nucleotides agree with TRBD1. V trimming: 2 bases; J trimming: 6 bases; junction bases outside the gene matches: 11. CDR3 length: 17 amino acids. The V gene's germline CDR1 is MNHNS and CDR2 SASEGT. The CDR3 protein is CASSEPWDRGRTDTQYF. The CDR3 DNA follows: TGTGCCAGCAGTGAACCTTGGGACAGGGGAAGAACTGATACGCAGTATTTT.

V is TRBV10-3 and J is TRBJ2-5; D gene unclear. Trimming left V 4 bases short and J 2 bases short, with 11 bases between. CDR1 is ENHRY, CDR2 SYGVKD, per germline. The CDR3 is 14 residues long. This CDR3 reads CAISANGRQETQYF. CDR3 nucleotides: TGTGCCATCAGTGCCAACGGAAGGCAAGAGACCCAGTACTTC.

V usage is TRBV20-1 and J usage is TRBJ2-1; 14 bases are shared with TRBD2. The CDR3 covers 19 residues. Germline V lookup: CDR1 DFQATT, CDR2 SNEGSKA (reference sequence). V lost 2 bases, J lost 3 bases, and 12 bases stayed unmatched. CDR3 residues: CSARTPGLAGATNYNEQFF. The CDR3 DNA reads TGCAGTGCTAGAACCCCGGGACTAGCGGGGGCTACCAACTACAATGAGCAGTTCTTC.

CDR3 nucleotides: TGCGCCAGCAGCCAAGCCGGAGGGAGTTACTCCTACAATGAGCAGTACTTC. Translated, it gives CASSQAGGSYSYNEQYF. V gene TRBV4-3 combines with J gene TRBJ2-1; tentatively, D is TRBD2 (6 bases). The end of the DNA is better explained by TRBJ2-7, so the J call may be wrong. This CDR3 spans 17 amino acids. CDR1 is LGHNA, CDR2 YSLEER, per germline.

The chain links TRBV20-1 to TRBJ1-1; 7 nucleotides match TRBD1. The CDR3 is 13 amino acids. Germline assignment: CDR1 DFQATT and CDR2 SNEGSKA (reference sequence). J gave up 6 bases and V 5 bases, and 9 bases lay outside the gene matches. The CDR3 sequence: CSADWTGRAEAFF. The CDR3 DNA follows: TGCAGTGCTGATTGGACAGGACGTGCTGAAGCTTTCTTT.

In this sample, this clonotype turned up a few times. The V gene is TRBV3-1, the J gene TRBJ2-3; 8 positions agree with TRBD1. The germline V gene has CDR1 LGHDT and CDR2 YNNKEL (reference sequence). This CDR3 comprises 18 residues. Unmatched junction bases numbered 13, after V lost 4 bases and J lost 1 base. Written as DNA, the CDR3 is TGTGCCAGCAGCCCAAGCCTACGGACAGGGTTGGGCACAGATACGCAGTATTTT. Translated: CASSPSLRTGLGTDTQYF.

The rearrangement uses TRBV12-3 or TRBV12-4 and TRBJ2-1; 7 bases map to TRBD1. V shed 5 bases, J shed 5 bases, and the junction held 12 bases outside the gene matches. The CDR3 length is 16 residues. The CDR3 loop reads CASSPPGQKAHNEQFF. Here the CDR3 DNA reads TGTGCCAGCAGTCCTCCGGGACAGAAAGCCCACAATGAGCAGTTCTTC.

The V call is TRBV5-5, the J call TRBJ2-1; no definite D call. The CDR3 totals 13 residues. Germline V gene sequence: CDR1 SGHKS, CDR2 YYEKEE (reference sequence). Deletions cut 4 bases from V and 8 bases from J, with 13 bases between. The CDR3 loop reads CASSADMAYEQFF. The CDR3 DNA reads TGTGCCAGCAGCGCCGATATGGCCTATGAGCAGTTCTTC.

The chain combines TRBV27 with TRBJ1-2, with unresolved D. The V end lost 5 bases, the J end lost 7 bases, and 14 bases lay between the germline ends. Per germline, CDR1 MNHEY and CDR2 SMNVEV (reference sequence). The length of the CDR3 is 13 residues. CDR3 sequence (DNA): TGTGCCAGCAGTACCCGGATGTCTATTGGCTACACCTTC. Translation: CASSTRMSIGYTF.

This clonotype has more than one count but fewer than ten. V and J are TRBV10-3 and TRBJ2-3, with unresolved D. The length of the CDR3 is 11 residues. CDR1 ENHRY and CDR2 SYGVKD come from the germline V gene. Trimming removed 4 bases at V and 5 bases at J, with 4 bases between. The CDR3 DNA reads TGTGCCATCAGTGCCAAAGATACGCAGTATTTT. Residues: CAISAKDTQYF.

The V gene is TRBV27, the J gene TRBJ2-5, with 7 bases matching TRBD2. The DNA matches TRBJ2-7 better at its end, which makes the J call doubtful. The germline gives CDR1 MNHEY, CDR2 SMNVEV (reference sequence). The CDR3 is made up of 14 amino acids. CDR3 sequence reads: CASSAGLLAGEQYF. The CDR3 DNA is TGTGCCAGCAGTGCGGGACTATTAGCTGGCGAGCAGTACTTC.

This rearrangement joins TRBV28 to TRBJ1-2; 7 bases agree with TRBD1. Germline V gives CDR1 MDHEN, CDR2 SYDVKM. V lost 8 bases and J lost 3; bases outside the gene matches: 6. This CDR3 is built from 13 residues. CDR3 in DNA: TGTGCCAGCGCCGCCGGGACAGACTATGGCTACACCTTC. Translated: CASAAGTDYGYTF.

The chain employs TRBV7-2 and TRBJ2-1; 8 bases are shared with TRBD2. After removal of 4 bases from V and 2 bases from J, the junction contained 10 bases not matched to a gene. The CDR3 length is 17 residues. Germline values: CDR1 SGHTA, CDR2 FQGNSA. The DNA of the CDR3 is TGTGCCAGCAGCTCGACTAGCGCCCAGAAAGCCTACAATGAGCAGTTCTTC. It yields the protein CASSSTSAQKAYNEQFF.

The chain links TRBV9 to TRBJ1-3, with D uncertain. Germline V gene sequence: CDR1 SGDLS, CDR2 YYNGEE. The V gene lost 7 bases and the J gene lost 2 bases, with 10 bases spanning the gap. This CDR3 has 13 amino acids. The CDR3 reads CASEKSPGNTIYF. CDR3 DNA sequence: TGTGCCAGCGAGAAGTCCCCTGGAAACACCATATATTTT.

The gene calls are TRBV20-1 and TRBJ2-7; 9 positions agree with TRBD1. The CDR3 length is 14 residues. Germline CDR1 is DFQATT and CDR2 is SNEGSKA (reference sequence). The trim removed 5 bases at V and 1 base at J, leaving 6 bases unmatched. The CDR3 protein is CSAWGQGQSYEQYF. The CDR3 nucleotides are TGCAGTGCTTGGGGACAGGGTCAATCCTACGAGCAGTACTTC.

The CDR3 region is CASSLTQGMETQYF. The CDR3, as DNA: TGTGCCAGCAGCTTGACACAGGGGATGGAGACCCAGTACTTC. The chain couples TRBV7-9 to TRBJ2-4; 7 nucleotides agree with TRBD1. The assigned J gene may be wrong: the sequence end matches TRBJ2-5 better. CDR3 length: 14 residues. Per germline, CDR1 SEHNR and CDR2 FQNEAQ (reference sequence).

This clonotype appeared once. The chain combines TRBV28 with TRBJ1-6; 10 bases are shared with TRBD1. The ends lost 6 bases at V and 4 bases at J; junction bases unmatched: 3. This CDR3 is 15 amino acids long. CDR1 and CDR2 (germline): MDHEN, SYDVKM. The CDR3 DNA follows: TGTGCCAGCAGCATGGACAGGGGGTATAATTCACCCCTCCACTTT. This encodes CASSMDRGYNSPLHF. The full variable domain, in which reference TRBV28 and TRBJ1-6 provide the parts outside the CDR3, is DVKVTQSSRYLVKRTGEKVFLECVQDMDHENMFWYRQDPGLGLRLIYFSYDVKMKEKGDIPEGYSVSREKKERFSLILESASTNQTSMYLCASSMDRGYNSPLHFGNGTRLTVT.

This clonotype was observed a handful of times. This chain joins TRBV6-1 and TRBJ1-2; D remains unclear. This CDR3 contains 15 residues. The germline gives CDR1 MNHNS, CDR2 SASEGT. V lost 2 bases to trimming and J lost 0 bases, with 10 bases between them. CDR3 residues: CASSERGSSNYGYTF. In DNA form, the CDR3 reads TGTGCCAGCAGTGAACGAGGCAGCTCTAACTATGGCTACACCTTC.

This clonotype occurred once. This chain links TRBV4-3 with TRBJ1-1, with 10 bases aligning to TRBD1. The CDR3 runs 15 residues. V gave up 0 bases and J gave up 9 bases; unmatched junction bases: 7. The germline V gene has CDR1 LGHNA and CDR2 YSLEER. This chain's CDR3 is CASSQDRTTGGKAFF. The DNA of the CDR3 is TGCGCCAGCAGCCAAGATCGGACGACAGGGGGCAAAGCTTTCTTT.

A few counts support this clonotype. V usage is TRBV4-1 and J usage is TRBJ1-5; tentatively, D is TRBD1 (5 bases). The CDR3 length is 17 residues. The ends were cut back, 2 bases at V and 7 bases at J, with 21 bases in the middle. Germline CDR1 reads MGHRA; CDR2 reads YSYEKL. The CDR3 sequence: CASSQLSLRSGGQPQHF. The CDR3 nucleotides read TGCGCCAGCAGCCAATTATCTCTGAGATCTGGGGGGCAGCCCCAGCATTTT.

CDR3 region: CASGPGTGALETQYF. CDR3 nucleotide sequence: TGTGCCAGCGGCCCCGGGACAGGGGCATTAGAGACCCAGTACTTC. The chain is built from TRBV27 and TRBJ2-5; TRBD1 matches at 10 bases. V trimming: 8 bases; J trimming: 4 bases; junction bases outside the gene matches: 10. This CDR3 is 15 amino acids long. The germline V gene encodes CDR1 MNHEY and CDR2 SMNVEV (reference sequence).